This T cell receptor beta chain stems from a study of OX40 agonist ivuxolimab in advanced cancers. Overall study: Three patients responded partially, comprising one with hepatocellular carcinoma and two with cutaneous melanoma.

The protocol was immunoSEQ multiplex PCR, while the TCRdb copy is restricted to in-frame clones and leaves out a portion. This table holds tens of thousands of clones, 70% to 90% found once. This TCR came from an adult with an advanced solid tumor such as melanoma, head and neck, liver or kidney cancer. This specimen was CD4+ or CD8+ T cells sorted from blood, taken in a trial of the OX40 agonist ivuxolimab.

Here the CDR3 reads CASSFDRSQETQYF. CDR3 DNA: TGCGCCAGCAGCTTCGACAGGTCTCAAGAGACCCAGTACTTC. The V and J genes are TRBV5-1 and TRBJ2-5; D is possibly TRBD1 (6 bases). Germline V gives CDR1 SGHRS, CDR2 YFSETQ. Trimming stripped 2 bases from V and 2 bases from J, with 10 bases between. This CDR3 region has 14 residues.